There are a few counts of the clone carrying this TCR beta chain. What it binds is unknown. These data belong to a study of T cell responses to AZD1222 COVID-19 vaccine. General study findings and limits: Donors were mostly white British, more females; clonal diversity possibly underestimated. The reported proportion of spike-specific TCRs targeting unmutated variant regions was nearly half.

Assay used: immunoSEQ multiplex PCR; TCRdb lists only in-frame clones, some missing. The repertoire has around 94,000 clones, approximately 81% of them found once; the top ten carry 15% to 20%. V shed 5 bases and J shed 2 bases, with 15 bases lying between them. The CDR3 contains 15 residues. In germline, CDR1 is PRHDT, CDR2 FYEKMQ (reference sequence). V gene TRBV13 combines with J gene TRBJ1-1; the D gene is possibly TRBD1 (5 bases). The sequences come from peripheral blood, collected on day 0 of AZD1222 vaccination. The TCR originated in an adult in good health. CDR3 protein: CASSASWGGNTEAFF. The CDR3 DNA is TGTGCCAGCAGCGCCTCGTGGGGGGGAAACACTGAAGCTTTCTTT.